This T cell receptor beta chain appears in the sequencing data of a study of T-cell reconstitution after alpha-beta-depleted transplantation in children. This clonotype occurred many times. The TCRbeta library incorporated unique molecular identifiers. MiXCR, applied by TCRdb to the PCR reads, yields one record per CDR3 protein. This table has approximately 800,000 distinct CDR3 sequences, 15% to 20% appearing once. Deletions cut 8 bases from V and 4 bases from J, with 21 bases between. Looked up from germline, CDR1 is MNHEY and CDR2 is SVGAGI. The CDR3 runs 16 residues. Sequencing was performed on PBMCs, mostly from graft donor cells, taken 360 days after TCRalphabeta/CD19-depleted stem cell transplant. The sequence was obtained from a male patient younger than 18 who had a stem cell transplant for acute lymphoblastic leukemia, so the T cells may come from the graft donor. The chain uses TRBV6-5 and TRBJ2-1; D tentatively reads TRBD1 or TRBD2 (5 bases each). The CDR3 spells CASRRTGRWAYNEQFF. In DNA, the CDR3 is TGTGCCAGCCGGCGGACGGGACGATGGGCATACAATGAGCAGTTCTTC.